This T cell receptor beta chain comes out of a study of cytomegalovirus exposure and HLA in healthy donors. Study results and limitations: Published work reported that the classifier diagnosed cytomegalovirus status with high specificity and sensitivity.

The PCR ran on 60 Vbeta and 13 Jbeta primers. Libraries were prepared by immunoSEQ multiplex PCR; TCRdb keeps only in-frame clonotypes and omits some of them. The sample holds 150,000 to 200,000 clones, approximately 80% seen once. On this clone: Antigen specificity is unknown.

CDR1 and CDR2 (germline): SGHRS, YFSETQ. This CDR3 is 14 amino acids long. Trimming removed 2 bases at V and 4 bases at J, with 10 bases between. The sequenced sample was PBMCs. This TCR was sampled from a woman aged 30 to 39 in good health and CMV-seronegative. The chain carries TRBV5-1 and TRBJ1-5; no reliable D call. The DNA for the CDR3 is TGCGCCAGCAGCTTTGGTCCGGGTAATCAGCCCCAGCATTTT. This gives the protein CASSFGPGNQPQHF.